Presented here are 19 T cell receptor beta chains from one specimen sequenced in a study of cytomegalovirus exposure and HLA in healthy donors. The PCR contained 60 Vbeta and 13 Jbeta primers. TCRdb's copy holds only in-frame clones and misses some; the assay was immunoSEQ multiplex PCR. The table shows roughly 140,000 clones, with roughly 62% occurring only once. The sequenced material came from PBMCs. The receptors stem from a man in his sixties in good health and CMV-seronegative.

The chain couples TRBV28 to TRBJ2-7; 7 bases map to TRBD1. CDR1 and CDR2 from the germline V gene are MDHEN and SYDVKM. The CDR3 extends over 16 amino acids. With 7 bases clipped from V and 2 bases from J, the junction kept 14 bases outside the gene matches. The CDR3: CASTKASGTGAYEQYF. The CDR3 DNA reads as TGTGCCAGCACCAAGGCGAGCGGAACAGGGGCCTACGAGCAGTACTTC. Looking up the rest from reference TRBV28 and TRBJ2-7 gives the full variable domain: DVKVTQSSRYLVKRTGEKVFLECVQDMDHENMFWYRQDPGLGLRLIYFSYDVKMKEKGDIPEGYSVSREKKERFSLILESASTNQTSMYLCASTKASGTGAYEQYFGPGTRLTVT.

This clone was recorded a few times. The chain has TRBV30 and TRBJ2-7, with D tentatively TRBD2 (6 bases). The CDR3 is 13 amino acids. Germline loops: CDR1 GTSNPN, CDR2 SVGIG (reference sequence). V was pared by 0 bases and J by 3 bases, with 9 bases between. The CDR3 DNA reads as TGTGCCTGGAGTGTATCGGGGGACTACGAGCAGTACTTC. It specifies CAWSVSGDYEQYF. The entire variable domain, with the rest obtained from reference TRBV30 and TRBJ2-7, is as follows: SQTIHQWPATLVQPVGSPLSLECTVEGTSNPNLYWYRQAAGRGLQLLFYSVGIGQISSEVPQNLSASRPQDRQFILSSKKLLLSDSGFYLCAWSVSGDYEQYFGPGTRLTVT.

The chain has TRBV4-3 and TRBJ1-5; 8 bases fit TRBD1. This CDR3 has 16 amino acids. Germline V CDR1 and CDR2: LGHNA, YSLEER. The V gene end was trimmed by 3 bases and the J gene end by 4 bases; junction bases not matched to a gene: 8. In DNA, the CDR3 is TGCGCCAGCAGCCAGTATTTAGGACAGGGTAATCAGCCCCAGCATTTT. Protein product: CASSQYLGQGNQPQHF.

The gene calls are TRBV29-1 and TRBJ2-1; no firm D call. Germline CDR1 is SQVTM and CDR2 is ANQGSEA. Trimming cost V 3 bases and J 0 bases, with 18 bases left between them. There are 17 residues in the CDR3. The CDR3, as DNA: TGCAGCGTTGACCACTCTCGAGGAGCGCTCTCCTACAATGAGCAGTTCTTC. Its translation is CSVDHSRGALSYNEQFF.

This sequence joins TRBV5-4 and TRBJ2-3; 10 nucleotides match TRBD2. The germline V gene has CDR1 SGHNT and CDR2 YYREEE (reference sequence). The CDR3 has 15 residues. Trimming removed 2 bases from V and 5 bases from J; junction bases left unmatched: 5. The CDR3 reads CASSFLAGEGDTQYF. The CDR3 coding sequence is TGTGCCAGCAGCTTCCTAGCGGGAGAGGGAGATACGCAGTATTTT.

V usage is TRBV28 and J usage is TRBJ1-2, with 9 bases aligning to TRBD1. Trimming cost V 5 bases and J 0 bases; bases outside gene matches: 10. CDR1 and CDR2 from the germline V gene are MDHEN and SYDVKM. CDR3 size: 17 residues. CDR3: CASSPGTGSRANYGYTF. In DNA, the CDR3 is TGTGCCAGCAGTCCCGGGACAGGGTCAAGAGCTAACTATGGCTACACCTTC.

The chain has TRBV30 and TRBJ1-2, with no clear D. Deletions cut 1 base from V and 3 bases from J, with 6 bases between. The CDR3 loop spans 12 amino acids. Germline CDR1 GTSNPN, CDR2 SVGIG (reference sequence). CDR3 sequence (DNA): TGTGCCTGGAGTGAAACAGACTATGGCTACACCTTC. Translation gives CAWSETDYGYTF.

The rearrangement links TRBV5-6 to TRBJ1-2; a weak D match, TRBD1 (6 bases). V gave up 0 bases and J gave up 0 bases, with 9 bases separating them. CDR1 is SGHDT, CDR2 YYEEEE, per germline. There are 15 residues in the CDR3. This chain's CDR3 is CASSLGQVTNYGYTF. CDR3 coding DNA: TGTGCCAGCAGCTTGGGACAGGTCACTAACTATGGCTACACCTTC.

The V gene is TRBV7-9, the J gene TRBJ1-5; TRBD1 agrees at 7 bases. The CDR3 covers 14 residues. Germline CDR1 SEHNR, CDR2 FQNEAQ (reference sequence). V trimming: 6 bases; J trimming: 8 bases; junction bases outside the gene matches: 10. The CDR3: CASSPGTEIKPQHF. The CDR3 region has the DNA TGTGCCAGCAGTCCCGGGACAGAGATTAAGCCCCAGCATTTT.

The V gene is TRBV30, the J gene TRBJ2-7; 16 nucleotides agree with TRBD2. The CDR3 loop spans 16 amino acids. Germline lookup yields CDR1 GTSNPN and CDR2 SVGIG (reference sequence). Trimming at V came to 4 bases and at J to 2 bases, leaving 5 bases not matched to a gene. The CDR3 nucleotides read TGTGCCTGGACATCCGGGACTAGCGGGAGGGCCTACGAGCAGTACTTC. Its protein is CAWTSGTSGRAYEQYF.

The rearrangement links TRBV7-9 to TRBJ2-2; D is possibly TRBD1 (5 bases). Germline CDR1 is SEHNR and CDR2 is FQNEAQ (reference sequence). CDR3 length equals 13 residues. Trimming pared 5 bases from V and 4 bases from J, leaving 8 bases between. CDR3 DNA sequence: TGTGCCAGCAGCCCCAGGGTCACCGGGGAGCTGTTTTTT. Protein sequence: CASSPRVTGELFF.

Concerning this clone itself: Different DNA sequences within this sample yield the same CDR3. This chain joins TRBV19 and TRBJ2-7, with D possibly TRBD2 on 5 matching bases. Germline-derived CDR1 and CDR2 are LNHDA and SQIVND (reference sequence). Trimming cost V 3 bases and J 0 bases, with 9 bases left between them. The CDR3 runs 14 residues. In DNA, the CDR3 is TGTGCCAGTAGTATTGGGAGCGGCTCCTACGAGCAGTACTTC. It specifies CASSIGSGSYEQYF.

This chain uses TRBV28 with TRBJ2-4, with 8 bases lining up with TRBD2. The V segment lost 4 bases and the J segment 6 bases; nucleotides outside the gene matches: 5. Per germline, CDR1 MDHEN and CDR2 SYDVKM. The CDR3 is 14 residues long. The CDR3 sequence is CASSSGGGRNIQYF. In DNA, the CDR3 is TGTGCCAGCAGTTCCGGGGGGGGCAGAAACATTCAGTACTTC.

This clone showed up just a few times. V usage is TRBV29-1 and J usage is TRBJ1-1; possible D gene TRBD1, 6 bases. The V and J ends lost 4 bases and 6 bases respectively, with 9 bases between them. The CDR3 has 11 amino acids. The germline V gene has CDR1 SQVTM and CDR2 ANQGSEA. The CDR3 DNA reads TGCAGCGTTGTCAGGGGCCCTGAAGCTTTCTTT. Translation: CSVVRGPEAFF.

The gene calls are TRBV15 and TRBJ1-5; TRBD1 is a possible D gene (6 bases). This CDR3 contains 17 residues. Trimming left V 1 base short and J 2 bases short, with 15 bases between. Germline CDR1 reads LNHNV; CDR2 reads YYDKDF (reference sequence). CDR3: CATSRGATGSRNQPQHF. DNA for the CDR3: TGTGCCACCAGCAGAGGGGCGACAGGTTCTCGCAATCAGCCCCAGCATTTT.

The rearrangement links TRBV5-5 to TRBJ2-7, with D tentatively TRBD1 (6 bases). The germline CDR1 and CDR2 sequences are SGHKS and YYEKEE (reference sequence). This CDR3 is built from 15 residues. Trimming removed 2 bases from V and 2 bases from J, with 14 bases in between. CDR3: CASSFAQGSPYEQYF. The CDR3 region has the DNA TGTGCCAGCAGCTTCGCACAGGGTTCCCCCTACGAGCAGTACTTC.

The V and J genes are TRBV5-4 and TRBJ1-1; 7 bases line up with TRBD1. V was clipped by 4 bases and J by 0 bases; unmatched bases: 6. The CDR3 contains 15 residues. The germline V gene encodes CDR1 SGHNT and CDR2 YYREEE (reference sequence). Written as DNA, the CDR3 is TGTGCCAGCAGCCCACAGACAGGGCTGAACACTGAAGCTTTCTTT. This sequence encodes CASSPQTGLNTEAFF.

The V gene is TRBV29-1, the J gene TRBJ1-1; 7 positions agree with TRBD1. CDR1 and CDR2 from the germline V gene are SQVTM and ANQGSEA. The CDR3 contains 13 residues. The J segment lost 1 base and the V segment lost 7 bases, leaving 6 bases of the junction unmatched. The CDR3 sequence is CSAADRRNTEAFF. Written as DNA, the CDR3 is TGCAGCGCCGCGGACAGGAGGAACACTGAAGCTTTCTTT.

Here the CDR3 DNA reads TGTGCCAGTACTATCAGTCTAGCCACAGATACGCAGTATTTT. This gives the protein CASTISLATDTQYF. V is TRBV19 and J is TRBJ2-3, with D tentatively TRBD2 (5 bases). The CDR3 spans 14 residues. V was shortened by 7 bases and J by 2 bases, with 13 bases between the two germline ends. Germline-derived CDR1 and CDR2 are LNHDA and SQIVND (reference sequence).